This T cell receptor beta chain was sequenced during a study of cytomegalovirus exposure and HLA in healthy donors. The sample holds one count of this clone. At one end, the junction sequence differs from germline, possibly due to a read error. Other DNA sequences within the sample encode an identical CDR3. Primers included in the PCR were 60 Vbeta and 13 Jbeta primers. The protocol was immunoSEQ multiplex PCR, while the TCRdb copy is restricted to in-frame clones and leaves out a portion. The table lists around 160,000 clones, about 71% of them singletons. CDR1 is SGHNT, CDR2 YYREEE, per germline (reference sequence). This CDR3 is 14 amino acids long.

The rearrangement links TRBV5-4 to TRBJ2-1, with D perhaps matching TRBD1 (5 bases). This clonotype was sampled from a man aged 50 to 59 in good health and CMV-seronegative. The material sequenced was PBMCs. The CDR3 nucleotides are TGCGCCACTCTACTTAATAGGGGTGGCAATGAGCAGTTCTTC. Encoded protein: CATLLNRGGNEQFF.